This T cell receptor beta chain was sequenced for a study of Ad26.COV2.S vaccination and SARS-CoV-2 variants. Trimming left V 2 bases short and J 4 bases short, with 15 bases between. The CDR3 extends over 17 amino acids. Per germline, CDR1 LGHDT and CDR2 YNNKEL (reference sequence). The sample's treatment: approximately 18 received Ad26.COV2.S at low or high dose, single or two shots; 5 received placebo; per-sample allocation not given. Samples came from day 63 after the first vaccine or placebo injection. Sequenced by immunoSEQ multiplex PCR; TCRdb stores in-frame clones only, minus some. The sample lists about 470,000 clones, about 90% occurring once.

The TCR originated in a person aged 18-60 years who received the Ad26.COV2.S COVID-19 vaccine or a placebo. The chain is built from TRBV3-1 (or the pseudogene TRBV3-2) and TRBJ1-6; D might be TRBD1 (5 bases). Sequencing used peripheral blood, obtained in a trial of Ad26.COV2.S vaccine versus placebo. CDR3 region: CASSQSTGGSYNSPLHF. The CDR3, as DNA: TGTGCCAGCAGCCAATCTACAGGTGGATCATATAATTCACCCCTCCACTTT.